One sample yielded the 31 T cell receptor beta chains listed below, sequenced in a study of cytomegalovirus exposure and HLA in healthy donors. 60 Vbeta and 13 Jbeta primers were used in PCR. Repertoires were generated with immunoSEQ multiplex PCR, while TCRdb's copy carries only in-frame clones and drops some. This table holds 75,000 to 100,000 clones, over 70% found once. Sequenced: PBMCs. These receptors were collected from a man in his late teens or twenties in good health and CMV-seropositive.

This chain links TRBV28 with TRBJ1-5; D remains unclear. Germline V gene data show CDR1 as MDHEN and CDR2 as SYDVKM. This CDR3 has 13 amino acids. V lost 1 base, J lost 9 bases, and 10 bases lay in between. The CDR3 protein is CASSLYRGGPQHF. Here the CDR3 DNA reads TGTGCCAGCAGTTTATACCGTGGAGGGCCCCAGCATTTT. Filled out from reference TRBV28 and TRBJ1-5, the complete variable domain reads DVKVTQSSRYLVKRTGEKVFLECVQDMDHENMFWYRQDPGLGLRLIYFSYDVKMKEKGDIPEGYSVSREKKERFSLILESASTNQTSMYLCASSLYRGGPQHFGDGTRLSIL.

The chain is built from TRBV28 and TRBJ1-2; D may be TRBD1 (6 bases). The CDR3 runs to 14 residues. Germline V gene sequence: CDR1 MDHEN, CDR2 SYDVKM. The V end was cut by 11 bases, the J end by 5 bases, with 21 bases between. CDR3 nucleotides: TGTGCCTCTCGGGAGGGGGAGACACTATATGGCTACACCTTC. It yields the protein CASREGETLYGYTF.

J is TRBJ2-3 and V is TRBV5-1, with 7 bases lining up with TRBD2. Unmatched junction bases numbered 14, after V lost 6 bases and J lost 4 bases. The germline V gene has CDR1 SGHRS and CDR2 YFSETQ. The CDR3 consists of 16 residues. CDR3 coding DNA: TGCGCCAGCATGTTAGTCGGCAGCGGGGCTGCAGATACGCAGTATTTT. Translating it yields CASMLVGSGAADTQYF.

This rearrangement joins TRBV29-1 to TRBJ2-2; 9 bases match TRBD1. J gave up 5 bases and V 6 bases, and 1 base lay outside the gene matches. This CDR3 contains 12 residues. Looked up from germline, CDR1 is SQVTM and CDR2 is ANQGSEA. The CDR3 DNA is TGCAGCGTCGACAGGGGGACCGGGGAGCTGTTTTTT. This gives the protein CSVDRGTGELFF.

The chain recombines TRBV6-5 with TRBJ1-2; D unresolved. Trimming took off 0 bases at V and 8 bases at J, with 13 bases between the two ends. From germline, CDR1 is MNHEY and CDR2 SVGAGI. The CDR3 has 14 residues. The CDR3 loop reads CASSYSKRGEGYTF. DNA of the CDR3: TGTGCCAGCAGTTACTCGAAGCGGGGTGAAGGCTACACCTTC.

This clone was recorded a few times. The rearrangement uses TRBV19 and TRBJ1-2, with 12 nucleotides matching TRBD1. The germline gives CDR1 LNHDA, CDR2 SQIVND (reference sequence). This CDR3 contains 16 residues. V shed 6 bases and J 4 bases; nucleotides not matched to a gene: 9. Here the CDR3 reads CASRPLTGQGAYGYTF. For the CDR3, the DNA is TGTGCCAGTAGGCCCCTCACGGGACAGGGGGCCTATGGCTACACCTTC.

J is TRBJ2-1 and V is TRBV6-5, with a weak D call TRBD2 (5 bases). The CDR3 is 13 residues long. CDR1 is MNHEY and CDR2 is SVGAGI in the germline V gene. Trimming removed 7 bases from V and 7 bases from J, with 14 bases in between. The CDR3: CASKLGLGNEQFF. CDR3 bases: TGTGCCAGCAAACTAGGCTTGGGGAATGAGCAGTTCTTC.

The V and J genes are TRBV10-1 and TRBJ2-2, with D maybe TRBD2 (6 bases). This CDR3 has 14 amino acids. CDR1 WNHNN and CDR2 SYGVQD come from the germline V gene (reference sequence). V dropped 6 bases and J dropped 10 bases, with 18 bases sitting between them. The CDR3 reads CASSEGLSGAELFF. The CDR3 region has the DNA TGCGCCAGCAGCGAGGGACTCTCAGGTGCGGAGCTGTTTTTT.

J is TRBJ2-2 and V is TRBV12-5; 13 bases fit TRBD2. The V gene's germline CDR1 is LGHNT and CDR2 FRNRAP. The CDR3 is 18 residues long. The trim removed 1 base at V and 7 bases at J, leaving 9 bases unmatched. The CDR3 nucleotides are TGTGCTAGTGGTTTGGCGGTGACTAGCGGGGGGCCTCACGGGGAGCTGTTTTTT. The encoded protein is CASGLAVTSGGPHGELFF.

The V call is TRBV5-8, the J call TRBJ1-5, with 7 nucleotides matching TRBD1. Germline V gene data show CDR1 as SGHTS and CDR2 as YDEGEE. Trimming at V came to 4 bases and at J to 7 bases, leaving 5 bases not matched to a gene. CDR3 length: 13 residues. CDR3 nucleotides: TGTGCCAGCAGCGTACAGGGGCCGCAGCCCCAGCATTTT. It encodes CASSVQGPQPQHF.

This chain links TRBV11-2 with TRBJ1-2; TRBD1 agrees at 8 bases. The CDR3 runs 14 residues. In germline, CDR1 is SGHAT, CDR2 FQNNGV. V shed 4 bases, J shed 5 bases, and the junction held 6 bases outside the gene matches. CDR3 residues: CASSSRDRNYGYTF. DNA of the CDR3: TGTGCCAGCAGCTCCCGGGACAGGAATTATGGCTACACCTTC. The variable domain in full, with the rest retrieved from reference TRBV11-2 and TRBJ1-2, is EAGVAQSPRYKIIEKRQSVAFWCNPISGHATLYWYQQILGQGPKLLIQFQNNGVVDDSQLPKDRFSAERLKGVDSTLKIQPAKLEDSAVYLCASSSRDRNYGYTFGSGTRLTVV.

The rearrangement links TRBV27 to TRBJ2-7; D possibly corresponds to TRBD2 (6 bases). The ends were cut back, 7 bases at V and 7 bases at J, with 23 bases in the middle. This CDR3 is 15 amino acids long. Germline assignment: CDR1 MNHEY and CDR2 SMNVEV (reference sequence). This CDR3 is CASNEGLSSIREQYF. CDR3 DNA sequence: TGTGCCAGCAACGAGGGACTCTCTAGTATACGGGAGCAGTACTTC.

V gene TRBV5-1 combines with J gene TRBJ2-3; weak D call: TRBD1 (5 bases). Between the trimmed V and J ends, which lost 0 bases and 2 bases, there was a span of 16 bases. CDR3 length equals 17 residues. CDR1 is SGHRS and CDR2 is YFSETQ in the germline V gene. The CDR3 coding sequence is TGCGCCAGCAGCTTGGCGGACACCCATAATCCCACAGATACGCAGTATTTT. This codes for CASSLADTHNPTDTQYF.

The chain links TRBV2 to TRBJ1-5; maybe TRBD1 (5 bases). Germline V lookup: CDR1 SNHLY, CDR2 FYNNEI. This CDR3 is built from 15 residues. Trimming took 6 bases from V and 2 from J, leaving 14 bases between them. CDR3 region: CASRGRGLGNQPQHF. The CDR3 coding sequence is TGTGCCAGCAGGGGGAGGGGTCTAGGCAATCAGCCCCAGCATTTT.

As for this clone: The same CDR3 arises from other DNA sequences in this sample as well. The rearrangement joins TRBV29-1 to TRBJ2-7, with D possibly matching TRBD1 (5 bases). The length of the CDR3 is 15 residues. V gave up 1 base and J gave up 0 bases, with 13 bases separating them. CDR1 and CDR2 (germline): SQVTM, ANQGSEA. The CDR3 region is CSVEVADKPSYEQYF. CDR3 sequence (DNA): TGCAGCGTTGAAGTGGCGGACAAACCCTCCTACGAGCAGTACTTC.

This chain links TRBV6-5 with TRBJ1-1; possible D gene TRBD1, 5 bases. V was cut by 2 bases and J by 6 bases, with 13 bases left in between. Germline V gives CDR1 MNHEY, CDR2 SVGAGI. The CDR3 loop spans 14 amino acids. The CDR3 here is CASSYGDLTAEAFF. The CDR3 DNA sequence: TGTGCCAGCAGTTACGGGGACTTAACGGCTGAAGCTTTCTTT.

The chain has TRBV28 and TRBJ1-1; D is unresolved. CDR1 and CDR2 (germline): MDHEN, SYDVKM. This CDR3 is 14 amino acids long. V was shortened by 6 bases and J by 7 bases, with 18 bases between the two germline ends. CDR3: CASSPPTWAGEAFF. The CDR3 DNA reads as TGTGCCAGCAGCCCACCGACGTGGGCGGGTGAAGCTTTCTTT.

The CDR3 loop reads CASSAQAGELFF. CDR3 DNA sequence: TGTGCCAGCAGCGCCCAGGCCGGGGAGCTGTTTTTT. V is TRBV7-8 and J is TRBJ2-2; D gene unclear. This CDR3 region has 12 residues. CDR1 and CDR2 from the germline V gene are SGHVS and FQNEAQ. V dropped 5 bases and J dropped 6 bases, with 7 bases sitting between them. The entire variable domain, with the rest obtained from reference TRBV7-8 and TRBJ2-2, is as follows: GAGVSQSPRYKVAKRGQDVALRCDPISGHVSLFWYQQALGQGPEFLTYFQNEAQLDKSGLPSDRFFAERPEGSVSTLKIQRTQQEDSAVYLCASSAQAGELFFGEGSRLTVL.

The CDR3 sequence is CASSLTTSGGNEQFF. CDR3 nucleotides: TGTGCCAGCAGCTTGACGACTAGCGGGGGAAATGAGCAGTTCTTC. The J gene is TRBJ2-1, the V gene TRBV11-3; 12 nucleotides match TRBD2. The CDR3 has 15 amino acids. Germline loops: CDR1 SGHNT, CDR2 YENEEA. Trimming at V came to 3 bases and at J to 7 bases, leaving 4 bases not matched to a gene.

This clone was counted a single time. This chain links TRBV6-1 with TRBJ2-1; 7 bases line up with TRBD2. Trimming took 4 bases from V and 0 from J; bases not matched to a gene: 9. CDR3 length: 17 amino acids. Germline loops: CDR1 MNHNS, CDR2 SASEGT. In nucleotides, the CDR3 is TGTGCCAGCAGTGCGGTGCCGGGGGGAAGCTCCTACAATGAGCAGTTCTTC. It encodes CASSAVPGGSSYNEQFF.

The chain uses TRBV30 and TRBJ2-1, with D unresolved. Trimming removed 1 base from V and 4 bases from J, with 8 bases in between. The CDR3 runs to 13 residues. The V gene's germline CDR1 is GTSNPN and CDR2 SVGIG (reference sequence). CDR3 in DNA: TGTGCCTGGAGTGGTGATAGTTACAATGAGCAGTTCTTC. Residues: CAWSGDSYNEQFF.

This clone was recorded only once. The rearrangement links TRBV7-9 to TRBJ1-1; possibly TRBD1 for D (5 bases). This CDR3 has 13 amino acids. Germline CDR1 SEHNR, CDR2 FQNEAQ (reference sequence). V lost 8 bases and J 0 bases, leaving 10 bases between the germline ends. CDR3 residues: CASDSLMNTEAFF. The DNA for the CDR3 is TGTGCCAGCGACAGTCTTATGAACACTGAAGCTTTCTTT.

This clone turned up a few times. This rearrangement joins TRBV4-1 to TRBJ2-7, with a possible D match to TRBD1 (5 bases). The V end lost 1 base, the J end lost 7 bases, and 20 bases lay between the germline ends. This CDR3 contains 16 residues. Germline V CDR1 and CDR2: MGHRA, YSYEKL. CDR3 nucleotide sequence: TGCGCCAGCAGCCAAGTCCGACAGACACACCCCTTTGAGCAGTACTTC. Residues: CASSQVRQTHPFEQYF.

The chain has TRBV6-1 and TRBJ1-2; 7 bases match TRBD1. The germline V gene encodes CDR1 MNHNS and CDR2 SASEGT. The trim removed 1 base at V and 1 base at J, leaving 9 bases unmatched. This CDR3 is 17 amino acids long. The CDR3 DNA sequence: TGTGCCAGCAGTGAAGGCGGGACAGAGGATGTTAACTATGGCTACACCTTC. This gives the protein CASSEGGTEDVNYGYTF.

This rearrangement joins TRBV7-7 to TRBJ2-1, with D possibly TRBD1 on 6 matching bases. The V and J ends lost 1 base and 5 bases respectively, with 15 bases between them. The CDR3 runs 16 residues. Germline V gene data show CDR1 as SSHAT and CDR2 as FNYEAQ (reference sequence). The CDR3 loop is CASSLGTDRGNNEQFF. The CDR3 bases are TGTGCCAGCAGCTTAGGGACCGATAGGGGGAACAATGAGCAGTTCTTC.

The chain combines TRBV27 with TRBJ2-5; D is possibly TRBD2 (5 bases). Germline CDR1 is MNHEY and CDR2 is SMNVEV (reference sequence). The CDR3 extends over 15 amino acids. V lost 1 base and J 2 bases, leaving 11 bases between the germline ends. The CDR3 protein is CASSLYRLPQETQYF. Here the CDR3 DNA reads TGTGCCAGCAGTTTATATCGACTACCGCAAGAGACCCAGTACTTC.

Only a few counts were recorded for this clone. V is TRBV4-1 and J is TRBJ2-7, with D perhaps TRBD2 (6 bases). Trimming took 0 bases from V and 5 from J, leaving 8 bases between them. The CDR3 spans 13 residues. Germline-derived CDR1 and CDR2 are MGHRA and YSYEKL. Here the CDR3 reads CASSQDRGNEQYF. CDR3 nucleotide sequence: TGCGCCAGCAGCCAAGATCGGGGGAACGAGCAGTACTTC.

The sample holds a few counts of this clone. The J gene is TRBJ2-1, the V gene TRBV6-1, with 8 bases lining up with TRBD2. The CDR3 has 16 amino acids. With 2 bases clipped from V and 1 base from J, the junction kept 4 bases outside the gene matches. CDR1 and CDR2 from the germline V gene are MNHNS and SASEGT. The CDR3 DNA sequence: TGTGCCAGCAGTGAACAGGGCGGGGGGTCCTACAATGAGCAGTTCTTC. Translation gives CASSEQGGGSYNEQFF.

The rearrangement links TRBV7-9 to TRBJ2-7; D is unresolved. Germline assignment: CDR1 SEHNR and CDR2 FQNEAQ (reference sequence). The CDR3 runs 13 residues. Trimming stripped 5 bases from V and 0 bases from J, with 8 bases between. The CDR3 nucleotides read TGTGCCAGCAGCGGGCGAAGCTCCTACGAGCAGTACTTC. This sequence encodes CASSGRSSYEQYF.

The V gene is TRBV4-1, the J gene TRBJ1-1, with 8 bases identical to TRBD1. The J segment lost 5 bases and the V segment lost 3 bases, leaving 11 bases of the junction unmatched. Germline V lookup: CDR1 MGHRA, CDR2 YSYEKL. The CDR3 is 16 residues long. The chain's CDR3 is CASSHFRGRRETEAFF. CDR3 bases: TGCGCCAGCAGCCATTTCAGGGGGCGACGAGAAACTGAAGCTTTCTTT.

Notes on this clone: Other DNA sequences within the sample encode an identical CDR3. This chain joins TRBV6-1 and TRBJ2-2; 9 bases are shared with TRBD1. Germline-derived CDR1 and CDR2 are MNHNS and SASEGT. The CDR3 loop spans 15 amino acids. V was pared by 7 bases and J by 5 bases, with 8 bases of the junction left unmatched. The CDR3 loop reads CASIPGTGHTGELFF. In DNA form, the CDR3 reads TGTGCCAGCATCCCTGGGACAGGGCATACCGGGGAGCTGTTTTTT.